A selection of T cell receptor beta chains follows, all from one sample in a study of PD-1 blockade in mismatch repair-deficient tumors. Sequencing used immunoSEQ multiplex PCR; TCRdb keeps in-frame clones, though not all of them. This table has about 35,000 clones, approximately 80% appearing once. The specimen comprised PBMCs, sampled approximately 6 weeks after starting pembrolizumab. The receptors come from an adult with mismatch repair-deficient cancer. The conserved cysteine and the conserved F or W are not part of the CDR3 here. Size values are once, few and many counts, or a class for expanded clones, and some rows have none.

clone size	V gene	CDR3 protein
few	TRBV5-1	ASSSYPGELF
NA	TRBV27	ASSLNGQGDYEQY
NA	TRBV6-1	ASSEVVSLNTEAF
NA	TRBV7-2	ASSLAPLAGGAKNIQY
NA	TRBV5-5	ASSFIGGTEAF
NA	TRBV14	ASRRTGVHNEQF
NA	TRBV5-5	ASSFASGFYNEQF
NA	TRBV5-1	ASSPYPTGQGAYEQY
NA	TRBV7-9	ASSLSLAGSYNEQF
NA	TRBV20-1	SAKSIEQY
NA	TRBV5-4	ASSEGQVNYGYT
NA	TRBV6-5	ASGFVGRDNEQF
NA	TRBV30	AWKPLKGTVYGYT
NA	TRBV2	ASNPVGLAGPLEQY
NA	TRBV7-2	ASSLVPEETQY
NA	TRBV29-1	SVAQGSTNEKLF
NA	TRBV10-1	ASSESSGSPEAF
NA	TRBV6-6	ASSSSLAVNTGELF
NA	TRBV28	ASSPPQYGYT
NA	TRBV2	ASSYAEETQY
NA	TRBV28	ASTRGQETQY
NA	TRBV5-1	ASSLTAGGTMEQF
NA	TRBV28	ASSPPGSGTDTQY
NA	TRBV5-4	ASSRTGLAEETQY